This entry lists 5 T cell receptor beta chains sequenced from one sample in a study of blood T cells in healthy people across ages. Next came a second PCR, run for about 7 to 12 cycles, which used a sample-barcoded 5' primer along with a J-beta primer mix. MiXCR was run by TCRdb on the 5' RACE reads, yielding one entry per CDR3 protein. Of about 1.5 million distinct CDR3 sequences in the sample, about 45% were seen once. The sample taken for sequencing was blood. These receptors all stem from a woman under 30 in good health.

The CDR3 loop reads CASSQDWTLTTGELFF. As DNA, the CDR3 is TGTGCCAGCAGCCAAGATTGGACACTTACCACCGGGGAGCTGTTTTTT. This chain links TRBV14 with TRBJ2-2, with D tentatively TRBD1 (5 bases). This CDR3 is 16 amino acids long. Germline V gene sequence: CDR1 SGHDN, CDR2 FVKESK. V shed 0 bases and J shed 4 bases, with 12 bases lying between them. Variable domain in full (rest from reference TRBV14 and TRBJ2-2): EAGVTQFPSHSVIEKGQTVTLRCDPISGHDNLYWYRRVMGKEIKFLLHFVKESKQDESGMPNNRFLAERTGGTYSTLKVQPAELEDSGVYFCASSQDWTLTTGELFFGEGSRLTVL.

The gene calls are TRBV6-5 and TRBJ2-1; D gene ambiguous. Germline-derived CDR1 and CDR2 are MNHEY and SVGAGI. CDR3 length: 13 residues. The V end was cut by 0 bases, the J end by 7 bases, with 7 bases between. The CDR3 region is CASSYSMANEQFF. DNA of the CDR3: TGTGCCAGCAGTTACTCAATGGCGAATGAGCAGTTCTTC.

This chain links TRBV29-1 with TRBJ2-7, with TRBD2 identical over 8 bases. The ends lost 3 bases at V and 3 bases at J; junction bases unmatched: 13. The CDR3 totals 16 residues. The germline gives CDR1 SQVTM, CDR2 ANQGSEA. In DNA form, the CDR3 reads TGCAGCGTTGAGGTGCCTTGGGTGGCGGGAGGCTACGAGCAGTACTTC. Translation gives CSVEVPWVAGGYEQYF.

This clonotype was seen only a few times. The chain combines TRBV6-5 with TRBJ1-2, with a tentative D call TRBD1 (5 bases). CDR3 length equals 15 residues. V lost 5 bases to trimming and J lost 4 bases, with 17 bases between them. Germline V CDR1 and CDR2: MNHEY, SVGAGI. The chain's CDR3 is CASSKSYLGLYGYTF. In nucleotides, the CDR3 is TGTGCCAGCAGTAAATCCTACTTGGGACTCTATGGCTACACCTTC.

The rearrangement joins TRBV7-2 to TRBJ1-5, with D possibly matching TRBD1 (5 bases). V dropped 0 bases and J dropped 9 bases, with 12 bases sitting between them. Germline V CDR1 and CDR2: SGHTA, FQGNSA. The CDR3 totals 14 residues. CDR3 bases: TGTGCCAGCAGCTTAGCGGGACGGGGTTCGCCCCAGCATTTT. It encodes CASSLAGRGSPQHF. The whole variable domain, remainder taken from reference TRBV7-2 and TRBJ1-5, is GAGVSQSPSNKVTEKGKDVELRCDPISGHTALYWYRQSLGQGLEFLIYFQGNSAPDKSGLPSDRFSAERTGGSVSTLTIQRTQQEDSAVYLCASSLAGRGSPQHFGDGTRLSIL.